The subject of this entry is one TCR beta chain. The clone's antigen remains unknown. One base away lies a much larger clone, so this may be a sequencing read error. These data come from a study of Graves' ophthalmopathy and Graves' hyperthyroidism (dated by TCRdb to 2016 to 2019). Broadly, across the study: Peripheral blood was collected before any treatment was given, at the time of initial diagnosis. In roughly six hyperthyroidism patients, T-cell repertoires of thyroid tissue and blood were compared. In total, 135 blood samples were TCR-sequenced: 40 to 45 ophthalmopathy, 75 hyperthyroidism and approximately 17 hyperthyroidism-to-ophthalmopathy patients. TCR beta repertoire signatures were used to distinguish Graves' ophthalmopathy from Graves' hyperthyroidism and to predict progression to ophthalmopathy. Following sample collection, hyperthyroidism patients were given methimazole at a starting dose of 30 mg daily, and ophthalmopathy patients were given high-dose intravenous methylprednisolone. To explore V-J signatures distinguishing ophthalmopathy from hyperthyroidism, a discovery set of roughly 98 patients (fewer than 45 ophthalmopathy, 55 to 60 stable hyperthyroidism) was enrolled. The independent validation cohort included approximately 19 hyperthyroidism patients plus 17 patients who later progressed from hyperthyroidism to ophthalmopathy. Overall study outcomes, separate from this receptor: In validation, the model predicted ophthalmopathy progression with more than 55% sensitivity and 72.22% specificity; some 13 predicted patients were CT-confirmed with GO in a median of around 6 months. In cross-validation, the 13-signature model distinguished ophthalmopathy from stable hyperthyroidism with approximately 90% sensitivity and about 81% specificity, while in the test set the corresponding values were roughly 80% and 75%. Most expanded thyroid clonotypes with frequency above 0.001 were also detected in blood, suggesting blood repertoires may reflect the thyroid immune response. No statistical method was used to set the sample size in advance, and the investigators knew which group each participant was assigned to.

Stable hyperthyroidism was defined as no progression to ophthalmopathy within 18 months of follow-up. Hyperthyroidism patients were newly diagnosed, were aged 18 to 65 years, and had a disease duration under 2 months. Patients were excluded if they had other autoimmune diseases, uncontrolled infections, pregnancy or lactation. Clinical symptoms, serum thyroxine, TRAb, thyroid ultrasound and orbital computed tomography formed the basis of the diagnosis. PBMCs were isolated from about 10 ml of fresh peripheral blood by Ficoll-Paque density gradient centrifugation. Trizol reagent was used to extract the total RNA, and its quality was then checked on an Agilent 2100 Bioanalyzer. Based on the germline V gene (reference sequence), the CDR1 and CDR2 sequences are LGHDT and YNNKEL. The CDR3 covers 13 residues, taking in both the cysteine and the phenylalanine. Only the CDR3 portion is preserved as DNA: 39 bases, with reading frame beginning at the first base.

For repertoire sequencing, the TCR beta CDR3 regions were amplified from RNA transcripts. The first round of RT-PCR was done with HTBI primers and the Qiagen OneStep RT-PCR kit, and was followed by a second round of multiplex PCR, then size selection and purification. Sequencing of the libraries was carried out on an Illumina HiSeq2000 in paired-end mode with 100 bp reads. The paper's processing steps were these. SOAPnuke was used for read processing, and reads with adapters, uncalled bases, a mean Phred below 15, or no exact constant-primer or identifier match were discarded. High-quality paired reads were merged with COPE v1.2.5. Unique nucleotide sequences were defined as clonotypes and aligned to IMGT TRB V, D and J references using MiTCR v1.1. The analysis was limited to V-J combinations with a frequency above 0.0001, which together covered approximately 99% of repertoires. For each V-J combination, a TCR clonal expansion and chaos score was defined as the ratio of F50 clonal expansion to chaos observed in the TCRdist matrix. Welch's t-statistics and random forest were used to narrow the features down to around 13 V-J combinations, which were then fed into a naive Bayes classifier. The similarity between thyroid and blood repertoires was quantified using the Morisita-Horn index. The public sequencing data were trimmed at Q25 with fastp and processed into clonotypes with MiXCR by TCRdb, which kept only in-frame beta chains. Identical CDR3 proteins give one entry, which carries the most common genes and DNA. These V and J calls derive from TCRdb rather than the authors' analysis. This sample lists roughly 350,000 distinct CDR3 sequences; about a sixth were detected once. Roughly 2.4% of the sample is in the top ten clones.

The chain is made from TRBV3-1 and TRBJ2-7; the D gene is unclear. The source material was peripheral blood. The receptor comes from an adult woman with stable Graves' hyperthyroidism. The CDR3: CGSRFDGYYEQYF. The DNA sequence follows: TGTGGCAGCAGATTTGACGGTTACTACGAGCAGTACTTC.